These T cell receptor beta chains were read from a single sample in a study of early stage breast cancer tumors. The table came from immunoSEQ multiplex PCR; TCRdb's copy has only in-frame clones and leaves some out. The sample includes 25,000 to 30,000 clones, under 60% of them seen just once. The specimen sequenced was breast tumor tissue. Receptors were obtained from a person between 50 and 60 years old with breast cancer. Each CDR3 is given with its conserved first and last residue. Fields, in order: J gene, clone size, D gene, V gene, CDR3 protein, CDR3 DNA. The D gene is left open where the match is weak. Some rows mark clone size as missing; the rest say once, few, many or name a class of expanded clone.

TRBJ1-2	-	-	TRBV9	CASSAGDSLINNYGYTF	TGTGCCAGCAGCGCCGGGGATTCCCTGATAAATAACTATGGCTACACCTTC
TRBJ2-1	-	TRBD2	TRBV27	CASSWDYYNEQFF	TGTGCCAGCAGTTGGGACTACTACAATGAGCAGTTCTTC
TRBJ2-6	-	-	TRBV6-1	CASSEDGRSGANVLTF	TGTGCCAGCAGTGAAGACGGCAGATCTGGGGCCAACGTCCTGACTTTC
TRBJ2-1	-	TRBD2	TRBV6-6	CASSGTSESNEQFF	TGTGCCAGCAGTGGGACTAGCGAGAGCAATGAGCAGTTCTTC
TRBJ2-1	-	-	TRBV7-9	CASSFGGRYNEQFF	TGTGCCAGCAGCTTCGGGGGTCGGTACAATGAGCAGTTCTTC
TRBJ2-1	few	TRBD2	TRBV5-5	CASSSPGLASAEQFF	TGTGCCAGCAGCTCTCCGGGACTAGCTTCTGCTGAGCAGTTCTTC
TRBJ2-1	-	TRBD2	TRBV11-1	CASSAGASGAYNEQFF	TGTGCCAGCAGCGCAGGCGCTAGCGGGGCCTACAATGAGCAGTTCTTC
TRBJ2-6	few	-	TRBV10-3	CAISESPGLGSGANVLTF	TGTGCCATCAGTGAGTCGCCGGGGTTAGGCTCTGGGGCCAACGTCCTGACTTTC
TRBJ2-7	-	-	TRBV5-6	CASSLRQLASYEQYF	TGTGCCAGCAGCTTGAGACAGCTTGCGTCCTACGAGCAGTACTTC
TRBJ1-1	-	-	TRBV5-5	CASSAASQGGDTEAFF	TGTGCCAGCAGCGCCGCTTCCCAGGGAGGAGACACTGAAGCTTTCTTT
TRBJ1-3	-	-	TRBV6-5	CASTSGSGSGNTIYF	TGTGCCAGCACCTCCGGCTCCGGCTCTGGAAACACCATATATTTT
TRBJ2-5	-	-	TRBV7-9	CASSTGRQETQYF	TGTGCCAGCAGCACCGGACGGCAAGAGACCCAGTACTTC
TRBJ2-3	-	-	TRBV5-1	CASSLGRGPSTDTQYF	TGCGCCAGCAGCTTGGGTCGGGGGCCAAGCACAGATACGCAGTATTTT
TRBJ2-7	-	-	TRBV14	CASSQGTAIPYEQYF	TGTGCCAGCAGCCAGGGGACGGCCATACCCTACGAGCAGTACTTC
TRBJ1-2	-	-	TRBV28	CASSPIASPRGGYTF	TGTGCCAGCAGTCCCATCGCCAGTCCTCGGGGTGGCTACACCTTC
TRBJ2-7	-	-	TRBV11-2	CASSLVSGTYEQYF	TGTGCCAGCAGCTTAGTAAGCGGTACCTACGAGCAGTACTTC
TRBJ2-7	-	TRBD2	TRBV7-3	CASSLHPSGSWDEQYF	TGTGCCAGCAGCTTACACCCCAGCGGGAGCTGGGATGAGCAGTACTTC
TRBJ2-1	once	TRBD1	TRBV6-1	CASSDWTGGWNEQFF	TGTGCCAGCAGTGACTGGACAGGGGGCTGGAATGAGCAGTTCTTC
TRBJ2-7	-	TRBD1	TRBV5-1	CASSSGQGAAYEQYF	TGCGCCAGCAGCTCGGGACAGGGGGCCGCCTACGAGCAGTACTTC
TRBJ2-3	-	-	TRBV6-1	CASSLSADTQYF	TGTGCCAGCAGTCTAAGCGCAGATACGCAGTATTTT
TRBJ2-6	-	-	TRBV7-9	CASSRWGAGGPGANVLTF	TGTGCCAGCAGCCGGTGGGGGGCAGGGGGACCTGGGGCCAACGTCCTGACTTTC
TRBJ2-7	-	-	TRBV30	CAWSVHGGGLYEQYF	TGTGCCTGGAGTGTACATGGAGGAGGATTATACGAGCAGTACTTC
TRBJ2-3	-	TRBD2	TRBV19	CASSPGLADTDTQYF	TGTGCCAGCTCTCCCGGACTAGCGGACACAGATACGCAGTATTTT
TRBJ2-7	-	TRBD2	TRBV5-6	CASSLRGTSASYEQYF	TGTGCCAGCAGCTTAAGAGGGACTAGCGCCTCCTACGAGCAGTACTTC
TRBJ1-1	-	TRBD1	TRBV6-6	CASSQGTGAQWTEAFF	TGTGCCAGCAGTCAGGGGACAGGGGCTCAGTGGACTGAAGCTTTCTTT
TRBJ1-1	-	-	TRBV11-2	CASSFLRLAEAFF	TGTGCCAGCAGCTTTTTACGGCTCGCTGAAGCTTTCTTT
TRBJ2-3	few	TRBD2	TRBV2	CASMGWTSRSDTQYF	TGTGCCAGCATGGGGTGGACTAGCCGGTCAGATACGCAGTATTTT
TRBJ2-5	-	-	TRBV28	CASSVQGGEETQYF	TGTGCCAGCAGTGTTCAGGGTGGGGAAGAGACCCAGTACTTC
TRBJ2-2	-	-	TRBV10-3	CAISEATGELFF	TGTGCCATCAGTGAGGCAACCGGGGAGCTGTTTTTT
TRBJ2-1	-	TRBD2	TRBV5-8	CASSLELAGYNEQFF	TGTGCCAGCAGCTTGGAACTAGCGGGATACAATGAGCAGTTCTTC
TRBJ1-3	-	-	TRBV9	CASSVVGGSGNTIYF	TGTGCCAGCAGCGTAGTTGGGGGATCTGGAAACACCATATATTTT
TRBJ2-3	-	-	TRBV2	CASSEDTADTQYF	TGTGCCAGCAGTGAGGACACCGCAGATACGCAGTATTTT
TRBJ2-5	few	-	TRBV19	CASSRTVRETQYF	TGTGCCAGTAGTAGGACAGTAAGAGAGACCCAGTACTTC
TRBJ2-1	-	-	TRBV9	CASSVASGYHNEQFF	TGTGCCAGCAGCGTAGCAAGCGGATACCACAATGAGCAGTTCTTC
TRBJ1-6	-	-	TRBV6-5	CASSYGGRRSPLHF	TGTGCCAGCAGTTACGGGGGGAGACGGTCACCCCTCCACTTT
TRBJ1-2	few	-	TRBV30	CAWRARDRVYGYTF	TGTGCCTGGAGGGCCCGGGACCGAGTTTATGGCTACACCTTC
TRBJ2-3	-	TRBD2	TRBV18	CASSPPMLAGREARLGTQYF	TGTGCCAGCTCACCACCGATGCTAGCGGGTAGAGAGGCGCGATTAGGCACGCAGTATTTT
TRBJ2-2	-	TRBD2	TRBV7-9	CATAGLAGMNTGELFF	TGTGCCACCGCCGGGCTAGCGGGTATGAACACCGGGGAGCTGTTTTTT
TRBJ1-2	few	-	TRBV5-1	CASSLGSLGPMGYTF	TGCGCCAGCAGCTTGGGCTCCCTGGGACCTATGGGCTACACCTTC
TRBJ1-2	-	-	TRBV7-3	CASSLGGASNYGYTF	TGTGCCAGCAGCTTAGGGGGGGCTTCCAACTATGGCTACACCTTC
TRBJ1-2	large	TRBD1	TRBV18	CASSPTGEANYGYTF	TGTGCCAGCTCACCAACAGGGGAGGCTAACTATGGCTACACCTTC
TRBJ2-1	once	-	TRBV12-5	CASGLVLGAEPFF	TGTGCTAGTGGTTTGGTACTTGGCGCAGAACCGTTCTTC
TRBJ2-3	-	-	TRBV18	CASSPRASTDTQYF	TGTGCCAGCTCACCGAGGGCCAGCACAGATACGCAGTATTTT
TRBJ1-1	-	-	TRBV19	CASSRGRNTEAFF	TGTGCCAGTAGTAGGGGGCGGAACACTGAAGCTTTCTTT
TRBJ2-7	once	TRBD1	TRBV5-1	CASSSGQEGIYEQYF	TGCGCCAGCAGCTCGGGACAGGAGGGAATCTACGAGCAGTACTTC
TRBJ2-5	-	-	TRBV2	CASSEAQGRGQETQYF	TGTGCCAGCAGTGAAGCCCAGGGAAGGGGACAAGAGACCCAGTACTTC
TRBJ1-2	-	-	TRBV11-2	CASSSSSGYGYTF	TGTGCCAGCAGCTCTTCGAGTGGCTATGGCTACACCTTC
TRBJ2-7	few	TRBD1	TRBV7-2	CASSLAGTGFFYEQYF	TGTGCCAGCAGCCTCGCCGGGACAGGGTTTTTCTACGAGCAGTACTTC
TRBJ2-2	few	-	TRBV7-3	CASSLTGTTGELFF	TGTGCCAGCAGCTTAACGGGAACGACCGGGGAGCTGTTTTTT
TRBJ1-1	-	-	TRBV5-8	CASRPRTEAFF	TGTGCCAGCAGGCCCAGGACTGAAGCTTTCTTT
TRBJ2-7	-	TRBD2	TRBV4-1	CASSQRAGGFYEQYF	TGCGCCAGCAGCCAGAGAGCGGGAGGGTTTTACGAGCAGTACTTC
TRBJ2-1	-	TRBD2	TRBV7-9	CASSPRGSSYNEQFF	TGTGCCAGCAGCCCGCGGGGGAGCTCCTACAATGAGCAGTTCTTC
TRBJ2-3	-	-	TRBV11-2	CASSSIRSSGYTDTQYF	TGTGCCAGCAGCTCTATACGGAGTAGCGGATACACAGATACGCAGTATTTT